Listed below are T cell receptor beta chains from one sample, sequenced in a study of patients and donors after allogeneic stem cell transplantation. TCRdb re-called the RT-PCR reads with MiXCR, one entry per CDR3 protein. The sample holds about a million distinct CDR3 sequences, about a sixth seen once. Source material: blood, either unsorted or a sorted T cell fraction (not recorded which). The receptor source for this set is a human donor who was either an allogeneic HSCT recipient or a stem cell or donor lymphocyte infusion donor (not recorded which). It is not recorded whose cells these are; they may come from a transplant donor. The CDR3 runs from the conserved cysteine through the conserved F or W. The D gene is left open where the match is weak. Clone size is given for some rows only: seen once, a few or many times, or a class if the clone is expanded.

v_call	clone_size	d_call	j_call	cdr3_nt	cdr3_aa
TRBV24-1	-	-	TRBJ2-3	TGTGCCACCAGTGGCGGGGTTTACAGCACAGATACGCAGTATTTT	CATSGGVYSTDTQYF
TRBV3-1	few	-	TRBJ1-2	TGTGCCAGCAGCCACAGACCCTTAAGTGGCTACACCTTC	CASSHRPLSGYTF
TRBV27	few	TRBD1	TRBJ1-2	TGTGCCAGCAGTTTTTGGGTAGGGGGCTACTATGGCTACACCTTC	CASSFWVGGYYGYTF
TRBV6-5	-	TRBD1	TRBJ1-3	TGTGCCAGCAGTTTACGGACAGGGGGAGGATCTGGAAACACCATATATTTT	CASSLRTGGGSGNTIYF
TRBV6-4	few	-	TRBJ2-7	TGTGCCAGCAGTGACTCGGGGTCTGGGCCACCCCACGAGCAGTACTTC	CASSDSGSGPPHEQYF
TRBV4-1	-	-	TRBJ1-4	TGCGCCAGCAGCCAAGTGGCAAGGACCTCAGTCGAAAAACTGTTTTTT	CASSQVARTSVEKLFF
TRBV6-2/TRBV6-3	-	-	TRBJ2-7	TGTGCCAGCAGTTATAGCGGCAATTACGAGCAGTACTTC	CASSYSGNYEQYF
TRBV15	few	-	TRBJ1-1	TGTGCCACCAGCAGAGTCCTAAAGGGCACTGAAGCTTTCTTT	CATSRVLKGTEAFF
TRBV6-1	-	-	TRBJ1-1	TGTGCCAGCGTTAGTTATCCTGAAGCTTTCTTT	CASVSYPEAFF
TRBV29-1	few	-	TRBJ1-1	TGCAGCGTTGACCTCAGACCAGGGTGGGGGACTGAAGCTTTCTTT	CSVDLRPGWGTEAFF
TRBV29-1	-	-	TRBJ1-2	TGCAGCGCCTCACGAACAGGGCCCCTATTCTATGGCTACACCTTC	CSASRTGPLFYGYTF
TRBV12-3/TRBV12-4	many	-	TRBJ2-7	TGTGCCAGCAGTACTGACAAGCCCTACGAGCAGTACTTC	CASSTDKPYEQYF
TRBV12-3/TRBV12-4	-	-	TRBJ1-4	TGTGCCAGCAGGAGGCCGGCGCCGGGTGAAAAACTGTTTTTT	CASRRPAPGEKLFF
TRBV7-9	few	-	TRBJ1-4	TGTGCCAGCCACTTCTGGGAGGATGAAAAACTGTTTTTT	CASHFWEDEKLFF
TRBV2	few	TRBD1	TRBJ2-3	TGTGCCAGCCACTCCGACAGGGGCGGCGATACGCAGTATTTT	CASHSDRGGDTQYF
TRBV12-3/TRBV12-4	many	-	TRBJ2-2	TGTGCCAGCAGTTTATTCCCCCAGGGCACCGGGGAGCTGTTTTTT	CASSLFPQGTGELFF
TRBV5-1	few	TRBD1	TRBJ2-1	TGCGCCAGCAGCGTGGGACAGGTGGAAAGTAATGAGCAGTTCTTC	CASSVGQVESNEQFF
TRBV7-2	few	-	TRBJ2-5	TGTGCCAGCAGCTTACGGGACTACCAAGAGACCCAGTACTTC	CASSLRDYQETQYF
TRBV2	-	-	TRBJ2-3	TGTGCCAGCAGACCTACTCCCCGGAGCTTGGATACGCAGTATTTT	CASRPTPRSLDTQYF
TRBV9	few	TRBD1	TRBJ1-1	TGTGCCAGCAGCGTATCAGGGGGCTCCACTGAAGCTTTCTTT	CASSVSGGSTEAFF
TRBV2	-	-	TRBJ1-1	TGTGCCAGCAGTGTAGAGGGCTATACTGAAGCTTTCTTT	CASSVEGYTEAFF
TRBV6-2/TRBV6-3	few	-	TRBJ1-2	TGTGCCAGCAGTTACTCGGCTGCCGGCGGGACGGTCAACTATGGCTACACCTTC	CASSYSAAGGTVNYGYTF
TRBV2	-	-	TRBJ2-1	TGTGCCAGCAGTCAAACCGGGGGGCCTGAGCAGTTCTTC	CASSQTGGPEQFF
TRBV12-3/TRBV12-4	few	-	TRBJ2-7	TGTGCCAGCAGTTTTCAAATTACGGCAGATTCCTACGAGCAGTACTTC	CASSFQITADSYEQYF
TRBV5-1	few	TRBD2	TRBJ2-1	TGCGCCAGCAGCTTCGCCGATGCCGGGACTAGCGGGAAATACAATGAGCAGTTCTTC	CASSFADAGTSGKYNEQFF
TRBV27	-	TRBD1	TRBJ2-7	TGTGCCAGCACCAAACGACAGGGGCCCTACGAGCAGTACTTC	CASTKRQGPYEQYF
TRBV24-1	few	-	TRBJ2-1	TGTGCCACCAGTGATTCGACCTTGCATGAGCAGTTCTTC	CATSDSTLHEQFF
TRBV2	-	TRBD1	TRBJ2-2	TGTGCCAGCTCCGGGACAGGTCATGGGAGGGAGCTGTTTTTT	CASSGTGHGRELFF
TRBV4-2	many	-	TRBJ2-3	TGTGCCAGCAGCCAAGCGGGGGCAGATACGCAGTATTTT	CASSQAGADTQYF
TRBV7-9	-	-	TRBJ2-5	TGTGCCAGCAGCTTATTCGCAGAGACCCAGTACTTC	CASSLFAETQYF
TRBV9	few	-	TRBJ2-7	TGTGCCAGCAGCGTTGGTACAGTGCCCTCCTACGAGCAGTACTTC	CASSVGTVPSYEQYF
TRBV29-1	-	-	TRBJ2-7	TGCAGCGTTGAGGCGGGGAACAGCTCCTACGAGCAGTACTTC	CSVEAGNSSYEQYF
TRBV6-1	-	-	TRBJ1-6	TGTGCCAGCACTCCCCGGGGGGATTCACCCCTCCACTTT	CASTPRGDSPLHF
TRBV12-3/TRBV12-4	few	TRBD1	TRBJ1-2	TGTGCCAGCAGCCATCTGGGTTCAGGGGGCACGTCTAACTATGGCTACACCTTC	CASSHLGSGGTSNYGYTF
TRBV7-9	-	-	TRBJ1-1	TGTGCCAGCAGCTTAGTCTTGGTGGATGAAGCTTTCTTT	CASSLVLVDEAFF
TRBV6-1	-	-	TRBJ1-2	TGTGCCAGCAGGCTCGGTTCGGGGGTGGCCGGCTACACCTTC	CASRLGSGVAGYTF
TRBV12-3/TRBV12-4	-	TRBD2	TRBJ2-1	TGTGCCAGCAGTTTAAGGGCTAGCGGGAGCTCCTACAATGAGCAGTTCTTC	CASSLRASGSSYNEQFF
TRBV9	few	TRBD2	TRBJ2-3	TGTGCCAGCAGCGTAGTCCGGGGGGGCACAGATACGCAGTATTTT	CASSVVRGGTDTQYF
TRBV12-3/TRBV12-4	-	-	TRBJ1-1	TGTGCCAGCAGTTTGGCCGCGGGGGCTTTCTTT	CASSLAAGAFF
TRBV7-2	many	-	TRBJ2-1	TGTGCCAGCAGCTTAGGCGGGACCTACAATGAGCAGTTCTTC	CASSLGGTYNEQFF
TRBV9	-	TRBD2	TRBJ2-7	TGTGCCAGCAGCGTATCCACCGGGACTAGCGGAGCCTACGAGCAGTACTTC	CASSVSTGTSGAYEQYF
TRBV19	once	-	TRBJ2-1	TGTGCCAGTACCCATAAAACATATCCCTACAATGAGCAGTTCTTC	CASTHKTYPYNEQFF
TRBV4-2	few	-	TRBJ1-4	TGTGCCAGCAGCCAAGATGGAGCGGATGGGGAACTGTTTTTT	CASSQDGADGELFF
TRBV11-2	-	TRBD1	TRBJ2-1	TGTGCCAGCAGAAAGGACAGGGGATCCTACAATGAGCAGTTCTTC	CASRKDRGSYNEQFF
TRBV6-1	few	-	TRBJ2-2	TGTGCCAGCAGCCCTCTCATAGAGGGAGGGGAGCTGTTTTTT	CASSPLIEGGELFF
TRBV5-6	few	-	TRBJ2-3	TGTGCCAGCAGCTTTGGGAAGGCAGATACGCAGTATTTT	CASSFGKADTQYF
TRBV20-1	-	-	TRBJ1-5	TGCAGTGCTAGAGGCCAAAATCAGCCCCAGCATTTT	CSARGQNQPQHF
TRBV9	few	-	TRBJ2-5	TGTGCCAGTTCCCTTGTGGGGGGCAGGGGACAAGAGACCCAGTACTTC	CASSLVGGRGQETQYF
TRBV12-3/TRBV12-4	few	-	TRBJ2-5	TGTGCCAGCATTATTAGCGGTCAAGAGACCCAGTACTTC	CASIISGQETQYF
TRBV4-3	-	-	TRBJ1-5	TGCGCCAGCAGCCAAGAAAACTATAGCAATCAGCCCCAGCATTTT	CASSQENYSNQPQHF
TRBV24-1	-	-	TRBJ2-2	TGTGCCACCAGTGACCCCTCCCGCGCCCGGGAGCTGTTTTTT	CATSDPSRARELFF
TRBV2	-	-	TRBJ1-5	TGTGCCAGCAACCCACGAGGGCAGTACAATCAGCCCCAGCATTTT	CASNPRGQYNQPQHF